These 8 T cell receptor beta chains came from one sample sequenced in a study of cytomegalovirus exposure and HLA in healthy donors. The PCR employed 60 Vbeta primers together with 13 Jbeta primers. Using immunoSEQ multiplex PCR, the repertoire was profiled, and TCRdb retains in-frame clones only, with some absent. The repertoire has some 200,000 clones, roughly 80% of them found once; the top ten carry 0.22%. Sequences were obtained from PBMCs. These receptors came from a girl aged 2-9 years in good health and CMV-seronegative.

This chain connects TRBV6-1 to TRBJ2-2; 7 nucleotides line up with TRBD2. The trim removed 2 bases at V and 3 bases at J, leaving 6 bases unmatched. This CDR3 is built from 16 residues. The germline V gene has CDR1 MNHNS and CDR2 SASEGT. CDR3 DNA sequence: TGTGCCAGCAGTGAAAGGAAGCGGGGATACACCGGGGAGCTGTTTTTT. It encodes CASSERKRGYTGELFF.

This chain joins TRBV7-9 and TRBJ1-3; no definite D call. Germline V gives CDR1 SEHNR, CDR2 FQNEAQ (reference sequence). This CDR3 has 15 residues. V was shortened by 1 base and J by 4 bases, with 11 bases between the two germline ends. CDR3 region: CASSLVEGGGNTIYF. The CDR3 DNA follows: TGTGCCAGCAGCTTAGTGGAGGGAGGAGGAAACACCATATATTTT.

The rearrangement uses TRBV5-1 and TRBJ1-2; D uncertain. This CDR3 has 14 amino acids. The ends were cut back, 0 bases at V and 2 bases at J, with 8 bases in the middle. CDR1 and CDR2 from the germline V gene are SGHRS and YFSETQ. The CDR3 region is CASSLAGENYGYTF. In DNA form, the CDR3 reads TGCGCCAGCAGCTTGGCCGGGGAGAACTATGGCTACACCTTC.

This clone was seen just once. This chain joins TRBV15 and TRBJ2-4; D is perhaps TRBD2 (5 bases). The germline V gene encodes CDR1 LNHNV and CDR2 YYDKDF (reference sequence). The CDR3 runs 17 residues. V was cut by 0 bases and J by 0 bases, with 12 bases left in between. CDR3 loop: CATSRDEGGLAKNIQYF. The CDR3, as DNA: TGTGCCACCAGCAGAGACGAGGGTGGGCTAGCCAAAAACATTCAGTACTTC. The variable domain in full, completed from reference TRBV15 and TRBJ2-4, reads DAMVIQNPRYQVTQFGKPVTLSCSQTLNHNVMYWYQQKSSQAPKLLFHYYDKDFNNEADTPDNFQSRRPNTSFCFLDIRSPGLGDTAMYLCATSRDEGGLAKNIQYFGAGTRLSVL.

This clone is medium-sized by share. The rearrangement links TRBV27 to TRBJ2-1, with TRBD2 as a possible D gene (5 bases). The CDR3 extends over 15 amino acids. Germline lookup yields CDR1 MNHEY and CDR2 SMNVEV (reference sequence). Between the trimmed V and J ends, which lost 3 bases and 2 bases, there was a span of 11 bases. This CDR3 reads CASSLLAPTYNEQFF. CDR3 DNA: TGTGCCAGCAGTTTGCTAGCCCCCACCTACAATGAGCAGTTCTTC.

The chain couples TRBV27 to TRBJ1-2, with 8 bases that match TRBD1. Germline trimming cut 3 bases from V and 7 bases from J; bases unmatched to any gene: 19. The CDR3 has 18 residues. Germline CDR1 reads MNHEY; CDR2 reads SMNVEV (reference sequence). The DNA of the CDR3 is TGTGCCAGCAGTTTCTTTTACGGGACAGGAACCCCTGGTGGTGGCTACACCTTC. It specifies CASSFFYGTGTPGGGYTF.

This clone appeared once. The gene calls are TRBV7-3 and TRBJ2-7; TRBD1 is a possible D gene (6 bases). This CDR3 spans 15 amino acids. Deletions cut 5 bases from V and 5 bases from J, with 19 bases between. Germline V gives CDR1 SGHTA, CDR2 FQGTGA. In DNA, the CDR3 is TGTGCCAGCAGCCCCGGGGCAGGGGAAATTCACGAGCAGTACTTC. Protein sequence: CASSPGAGEIHEQYF. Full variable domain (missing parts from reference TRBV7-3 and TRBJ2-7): GAGVSQTPSNKVTEKGKYVELRCDPISGHTALYWYRQSLGQGPEFLIYFQGTGAADDSGLPNDRFFAVRPEGSVSTLKIQRTERGDSAVYLCASSPGAGEIHEQYFGPGTRLTVT.

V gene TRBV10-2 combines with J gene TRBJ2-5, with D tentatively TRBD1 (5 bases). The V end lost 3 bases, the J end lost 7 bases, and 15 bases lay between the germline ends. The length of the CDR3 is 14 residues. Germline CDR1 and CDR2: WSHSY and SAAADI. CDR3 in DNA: TGCGCCAGCAGTGATGGCAGGGCATTCGGGACCCAGTACTTC. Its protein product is CASSDGRAFGTQYF.